This T cell receptor (beta chain) was recorded in a study of T cells in narcolepsy. Study as a whole: Donors had narcolepsy type 1 or type 2, or were healthy controls. Study observations and caveats: Same-patient CSF and blood CD4+ T cell clonotypes included HCRT-specific and TRIB2-specific autoreactive ones. Reportedly, autoreactive clonotypes were serially detected in patients' blood but not controls'.

Clones were read by immunoSEQ multiplex PCR, and TCRdb kept only the in-frame ones, dropping some. The table includes 10,000 to 12,000 clones, roughly three quarters detected once. The germline gives CDR1 LGHNA, CDR2 YSLEER. The CDR3 is 15 amino acids. V dropped 4 bases and J dropped 4 bases, with 15 bases sitting between them. Concerning this clone: Its specificity is not known.

The sequence derives from a human donor with narcolepsy. This rearrangement joins TRBV4-3 to TRBJ2-3; the D is unclear. Sequences were obtained from CD45RA- memory CD8+ T cells from PBMCs. The CDR3 region is CASSLSASVADTQYF. The CDR3 region has the DNA TGCGCCAGCAGCCTAAGCGCATCAGTCGCAGATACGCAGTATTTT.